A selection of T cell receptor beta chains follows, all from one sample in a study of blood T cell repertoires in COVID-19. Only in-frame clones appear in the TCRdb table, and some are missing; sequencing was by immunoSEQ multiplex PCR. This sample has tens of thousands of clones, with approximately 87% found just once. Sequencing was performed on peripheral blood. These receptors came from a human donor in a cohort sampled during active COVID-19. CDR3s include the opening cysteine and the closing phenylalanine or tryptophan. Each record gives: CDR3 length, J gene, D gene, clone size, V gene, CDR3 protein, CDR3 DNA. D genes are given only for firm matches. A clone size is listed for some rows: how often the clone was seen (once, few, many), or a class if it is expanded.

14 TRBJ1-2 . . TRBV6-6 CASNPRQFTYGYTF TGTGCCAGCAACCCTAGACAGTTTACCTATGGCTACACCTTC
14 TRBJ1-1 TRBD1 . TRBV7-8 CASSSTGGRTEAFF TGTGCCAGCAGCTCGACAGGGGGTCGCACTGAAGCTTTCTTT
15 TRBJ2-1 TRBD1 . TRBV18 CASSPGQNSYNEQFF TGTGCCAGCTCACCGGGACAGAATTCCTACAATGAGCAGTTCTTC
14 TRBJ1-3 . . TRBV13 CASSLPDTGNTIYF TGTGCCAGCAGCTTGCCGGACACAGGAAACACCATATATTTT
12 TRBJ1-1 . . TRBV25-1 CASRQGTTEAFF TGTGCCAGCAGACAGGGTACGACTGAAGCTTTCTTT
16 TRBJ2-1 TRBD2 . TRBV5-1 CASSSGREPRANEQFF TGCGCCAGCAGTAGCGGGAGAGAGCCCCGAGCCAATGAGCAGTTCTTC
16 TRBJ1-3 TRBD1 . TRBV5-1 CASSPGQGAGGNTIYF TGCGCCAGCAGCCCCGGACAGGGGGCAGGAGGAAACACCATATATTTT
16 TRBJ2-3 . . TRBV29-1 CSVEGAERGSTDTQYF TGCAGCGTTGAGGGCGCCGAGAGGGGGAGCACAGATACGCAGTATTTT
12 TRBJ1-2 . . TRBV12-3/TRBV12-4 CASSSQGRGYTF TGTGCCAGCAGTTCACAGGGTAGAGGCTACACCTTC
15 TRBJ2-3 . . TRBV19 CASSSHGGSTDTQYF TGTGCCAGTAGTAGCCATGGCGGGAGCACAGATACGCAGTATTTT
17 TRBJ1-5 . . TRBV5-6 CASSSLPMGEDNQPQHF TGTGCCAGCAGCTCCCTGCCAATGGGGGAGGATAATCAGCCCCAGCATTTT
15 TRBJ2-1 TRBD1 . TRBV24-1 CATTKDRGRYNEQFF TGTGCCACCACCAAGGACAGGGGGCGTTACAATGAGCAGTTCTTC
15 TRBJ1-6 TRBD1 once TRBV7-8 CASSLNRGSNSPLHF TGTGCCAGCAGCCTAAACAGGGGGTCTAATTCACCCCTCCACTTT
14 TRBJ2-7 TRBD1 once TRBV28 CASTGRDRVYEQYF TGTGCCAGCACCGGCCGGGACAGGGTTTACGAGCAGTACTTC
14 TRBJ2-3 . once TRBV5-6 CASSLTQGFDTQYF TGTGCCAGCAGTTTGACACAGGGATTTGATACGCAGTATTTT
11 TRBJ2-1 . . TRBV13 CASSLAFEQFF TGTGCCAGCAGCTTAGCGTTTGAGCAGTTCTTC
11 TRBJ2-5 . once TRBV27 CASSLSEPQYF TGTGCCAGCAGTTTAAGTGAGCCCCAGTACTTC